A single count supports the clone carrying this TCR beta chain. Its cognate antigen is unknown. The CDR3 has 15 residues. V was clipped by 2 bases and J by 5 bases; unmatched bases: 6. The V gene's germline CDR1 is SGHRS and CDR2 YFSETQ. This specimen comes from a study of shared clonotypes between healthy human individuals. The study's findings and limits: How much donors shared clonotypes was expected to be affected by sequencing depth.

The sorted-subset replicate PCRs were given 150 to 200 ng DNA, which is tens of thousands of T cell genomes. Using immunoSEQ multiplex PCR, the repertoire was profiled, and TCRdb retains in-frame clones only, with some absent. The sample consists of some 2 million clones, around 95% of them appearing once. Every donor, a Caucasian adult, lived in Nashville, Tennessee. This chain joins TRBV5-1 and TRBJ2-7, with 11 positions matching TRBD1. The clonotype was recovered from a man aged 18 to 30 in good health. Source material: naive CD4+ T cells sorted from blood. Subset given: CD45RA+ positively selected. The CDR3 sequence: CASSLGTGGYHEQYF. The CDR3 DNA reads as TGCGCCAGCAGCTTAGGGACAGGGGGTTACCACGAGCAGTACTTC. Drawing the rest from reference TRBV5-1 and TRBJ2-7, the complete variable domain is KAGVTQTPRYLIKTRGQQVTLSCSPISGHRSVSWYQQTPGQGLQFLFEYFSETQRNKGNFPGRFSGRQFSNSRSEMNVSTLELGDSALYLCASSLGTGGYHEQYFGPGTRLTVT.